These T cell receptor delta chains were read from a single sample in a study of gamma-delta chains in newborns, infants, children. TCRdb reapplied CATT to the reads. The data contain about 15,000 delta-chain clones, approximately 7% of them singletons. Sequenced material: blood. Source of these receptors: a child who was a newborn, infant or young child, either healthy, febrile or measles-vaccinated (not recorded which). Each CDR3 is given with its conserved first and last residue. The D gene is left open where the match is weak. Only part of the rows carry a size: once, few, many, or a class if the clone is expanded.

D: TRDD3
length: 20
V: TRDV2
J: TRDJ3
size: few
CDR3: CACDSLVLGDSSWDTRQMFF
DNA: TGTGCCTGTGACTCCCTTGTACTGGGGGATAGCTCCTGGGACACCCGACAGATGTTTTTC

D: TRDD3
length: 20
V: TRDV2
J: TRDJ3
size: many
CDR3: CACDTTGGYDSSWDTRQMFF
DNA: TGTGCCTGTGACACTACTGGGGGATACGATAGCTCCTGGGACACCCGACAGATGTTTTTC

D: NA
length: 17
V: TRDV2
J: TRDJ3
size: few
CDR3: CACDSPESSWDTRQMFF
DNA: TGTGCCTGTGACTCCCCTGAAAGCTCCTGGGACACCCGACAGATGTTTTTC

D: NA
length: 19
V: TRDV2
J: TRDJ3
size: NA
CDR3: CACDTLGGRLSWDTRQMFF
DNA: TGTGCCTGTGACACCCTTGGGGGCCGTCTCTCCTGGGACACCCGACAGATGTTTTTC

D: TRDD3
length: 20
V: TRDV2
J: TRDJ3
size: NA
CDR3: CACDTVLGATSSWDTRQMFF
DNA: TGTGCCTGTGACACCGTACTGGGGGCGACCAGCTCCTGGGACACCCGACAGATGTTTTTC

D: TRDD3
length: 22
V: TRDV2
J: TRDJ3
size: NA
CDR3: CACDTLGDTGMNPSWDTRQMFF
DNA: TGTGCCTGTGACACCCTGGGGGACACGGGGATGAACCCCTCCTGGGACACCCGACAGATGTTTTTC

D: TRDD3
length: 21
V: TRDV2
J: TRDJ3
size: NA
CDR3: CACYTVVRTGGGSWDTRQMFF
DNA: TGTGCCTGTTATACTGTGGTACGTACTGGGGGAGGCTCCTGGGACACCCGACAGATGTTTTTC

D: TRDD3
length: 21
V: TRDV2
J: TRDJ3
size: NA
CDR3: CACDTGWGILPSSWDTRQMFF
DNA: TGTGCCTGTGACACGGGATGGGGGATACTCCCTAGCTCCTGGGACACCCGACAGATGTTTTTC

D: TRDD3
length: 18
V: TRDV2
J: TRDJ3
size: NA
CDR3: CACDTLGDTSWDTRQMFF
DNA: TGTGCCTGTGACACCTTGGGGGATACATCCTGGGACACCCGACAGATGTTTTTC

D: TRDD3
length: 20
V: TRDV2
J: TRDJ3
size: NA
CDR3: CACDTLLGAPTSWDTRQMFF
DNA: TGTGCCTGTGACACGCTACTGGGGGCCCCGACATCCTGGGACACCCGACAGATGTTTTTC

D: TRDD3
length: 16
V: TRDV2
J: TRDJ2
size: few
CDR3: CACDILGDFLTAQPFF
DNA: TGTGCCTGTGACATACTGGGGGATTTTTTGACAGCACAACCCTTCTTT

D: TRDD3
length: 17
V: TRDV2
J: TRDJ2
size: few
CDR3: CACDSPWGEALTAQLFF
DNA: TGTGCCTGTGACTCCCCCTGGGGGGAAGCTTTGACAGCACAACTCTTCTTT

D: NA
length: 14
V: TRDV2
J: TRDJ2
size: NA
CDR3: CACDTGDLTAQLFF
DNA: TGTGCCTGTGACACCGGGGATTTGACAGCACAGCTCTTCTTT

D: TRDD3
length: 18
V: TRDV2
J: TRDJ3
size: few
CDR3: CACDTGGPHSWDTRQMFF
DNA: TGTGCCTGTGACACTGGGGGACCCCACTCCTGGGACACCCGACAGATGTTTTTC

D: TRDD3
length: 20
V: TRDV2
J: TRDJ3
size: NA
CDR3: CACDTGWGILSSWDTRQMFF
DNA: TGTGCCTGTGACACCGGCTGGGGGATACTGAGCTCCTGGGACACCCGACAGATGTTTTTC

D: TRDD3
length: 18
V: TRDV2
J: TRDJ3
size: few
CDR3: CACDLLGGSSWDTRQMFF
DNA: TGCGCCTGTGATCTACTGGGGGGGAGCTCCTGGGACACCCGACAGATGTTTTTC

D: TRDD3
length: 19
V: TRDV2
J: TRDJ3
size: few
CDR3: CACDRVLGDLSWDTRQMFF
DNA: TGTGCCTGTGACCGCGTACTGGGGGATCTCTCCTGGGACACCCGACAGATGTTTTTC